This T cell receptor beta chain was identified during a study of blood T cell repertoires in COVID-19. Background on the study: Sources were T cells, B-cell-depleted T cells, or PBMCs; the material itself was cDNA or gDNA.

This clone was seen just once. Germline V gene data show CDR1 as KGHDR and CDR2 as SFDVKD. The CDR3 has 14 amino acids. Losses at the gene ends were 4 bases for V and 4 bases for J; bases not matched to a gene: 5. Sequenced by immunoSEQ multiplex PCR; TCRdb stores in-frame clones only, minus some. Among about 140,000 clones listed, around nine tenths were seen once. Sequencing was done on a sample of peripheral blood. The receptor was derived from a woman between 35 and 50 years old with acute or convalescent COVID-19. The V gene is TRBV24-1, the J gene TRBJ1-1, with TRBD1 identical over 7 bases. Written as DNA, the CDR3 is TGTGCCACCAGTGAACGGGACAGTGGCACTGAAGCTTTCTTT. Its protein product is CATSERDSGTEAFF.